These 22 T cell receptor beta chains originate from one sample sequenced in a study of T cells in Graves' hyperthyroidism and ophthalmopathy. Amplified regions were TCR beta CDR3 sequences from RNA transcripts. Using the HTBI primer set, a first-round RT-PCR was run on the TCR CDR3. Each CDR3 protein is one row after TCRdb ran MiXCR on the multiplex PCR reads. The table shows under 600,000 distinct CDR3 sequences, with approximately 15% occurring only once. The material sequenced was blood. These receptors were obtained from a woman aged 40 to 55 with Graves' ophthalmopathy.

The V call is TRBV2, the J call TRBJ1-4; 8 nucleotides agree with TRBD1. CDR3 length equals 14 residues. The V gene end was trimmed by 8 bases and the J gene end by 6 bases; junction bases not matched to a gene: 8. The germline gives CDR1 SNHLY, CDR2 FYNNEI. DNA for the CDR3: TGTGCCAGCGGCCAGGACAGGGTGGATGAAAAACTGTTTTTT. It specifies CASGQDRVDEKLFF.

The chain joins TRBV5-1 to TRBJ2-2; no clear D gene. Germline-derived CDR1 and CDR2 are SGHRS and YFSETQ. The CDR3 sequence is 14 residues long. Deletions cut 5 bases from V and 2 bases from J, with 10 bases between. The CDR3 nucleotides are TGCGCCAGCAGACCCGGGCATAACACCGGGGAGCTGTTTTTT. As protein: CASRPGHNTGELFF.

This clonotype was counted a few times. The chain has TRBV6-1 and TRBJ1-1; 11 nucleotides match TRBD1. The germline V gene has CDR1 MNHNS and CDR2 SASEGT. Unmatched junction bases numbered 5, after V lost 4 bases and J lost 1 base. The CDR3 contains 16 residues. The CDR3 reads CASSAGGTGGNTEAFF. The CDR3 nucleotides read TGTGCCAGCAGTGCAGGTGGGACAGGGGGGAACACTGAAGCTTTCTTT.

This clonotype was picked up many times. The genes are TRBV18 and TRBJ2-3; no reliable D call. In germline, CDR1 is KGHSH, CDR2 LQKENI. Trimming pared 3 bases from V and 6 bases from J, leaving 10 bases between. This CDR3 is 13 amino acids long. In DNA, the CDR3 is TGTGCCAGCTCACCCTCCTCGGCTGATACGCAGTATTTT. Encoded protein: CASSPSSADTQYF.

The chain uses TRBV20-1 and TRBJ2-1; 7 nucleotides align to TRBD2. V dropped 0 bases and J dropped 4; count of bases not matched to a gene: 6. CDR3 size: 15 residues. Germline loops: CDR1 DFQATT, CDR2 SNEGSKA (reference sequence). The CDR3 is CSARDQGLEYNEQFF. The DNA for the CDR3 is TGCAGTGCTAGAGATCAAGGACTAGAGTACAATGAGCAGTTCTTC.

This chain connects TRBV20-1 to TRBJ2-7, with D tentatively TRBD1 or TRBD2 (5 bases each). Trimming left V 3 bases short and J 0 bases short, with 15 bases between. The CDR3 contains 15 residues. The germline V gene has CDR1 DFQATT and CDR2 SNEGSKA (reference sequence). The CDR3 spells CSASVTGAPSYEQYF. CDR3 bases: TGCAGTGCTAGCGTGACCGGGGCCCCCTCCTACGAGCAGTACTTC.

This clonotype appeared many times. The V call is TRBV12-3 or TRBV12-4, the J call TRBJ2-5; no reliable D call. The CDR3 sequence is 15 residues long. Trimming took 5 bases from V and 5 from J, leaving 18 bases between them. Here the CDR3 DNA reads TGTGCCAGCAGTGAGGCCACCGACCCCAGGGAGACCCAGTACTTC. This codes for CASSEATDPRETQYF.

This clonotype was seen a handful of times. The chain is built from TRBV2 and TRBJ1-4; no reliable D call. The V and J ends lost 5 bases and 5 bases respectively, with 0 bases between them. Looked up from germline, CDR1 is SNHLY and CDR2 is FYNNEI. This CDR3 region has 10 residues. CDR3 amino acids: CASSNEKLFF. The CDR3 DNA sequence: TGTGCCAGCAGTAATGAAAAACTGTTTTTT.

The V gene is TRBV7-9, the J gene TRBJ2-5, with D tentatively TRBD1 (6 bases). V was clipped by 2 bases and J by 2 bases, with 12 bases between them. CDR1 is SEHNR, CDR2 FQNEAQ, per germline (reference sequence). This CDR3 has 15 residues. Here the CDR3 DNA reads TGTGCCAGCAGCTTAACGAGACAGGTTCAAGAGACCCAGTACTTC. Protein sequence: CASSLTRQVQETQYF.

This clonotype was seen only once. This clone may be a read error of a much larger clone one base away. V is TRBV3-1 and J is TRBJ2-7, with TRBD2 identical over 7 bases. Germline V gene lookup returns CDR1 LGHDT and CDR2 YNNKEL (reference sequence). The CDR3 is made up of 14 amino acids. Trimming took 2 bases from V and 6 from J; bases not matched to a gene: 7. The CDR3 bases are TGTGCCAGCAGCCAACAGCGGGGTAGCTGCGAGCAGTACTTC. It is translated as CASSQQRGSCEQYF.

The chain couples TRBV5-6 to TRBJ1-2; D uncertain. V was pared by 0 bases and J by 0 bases, with 3 bases between. The CDR3 has 13 amino acids. Per the germline V gene, CDR1 is SGHDT and CDR2 is YYEEEE. The CDR3 sequence is CASSLEANYGYTF. The DNA for the CDR3 is TGTGCCAGCAGCTTGGAAGCTAACTATGGCTACACCTTC.

This clonotype was found many times. The rearrangement links TRBV5-1 to TRBJ2-1, with TRBD2 matching over 8 bases. This CDR3 contains 16 residues. Germline CDR1 SGHRS, CDR2 YFSETQ. After removal of 0 bases from V and 0 bases from J, the junction contained 2 bases not matched to a gene. As DNA, the CDR3 is TGCGCCAGCAGCTTGGGAAGCGGGGGCTCCTACAATGAGCAGTTCTTC. It yields the protein CASSLGSGGSYNEQFF.

This clonotype was counted ten times or more. The chain recombines TRBV27 with TRBJ2-1, with no clear D. The CDR3 is 16 residues long. Germline V gene sequence: CDR1 MNHEY, CDR2 SMNVEV (reference sequence). V was pared by 1 base and J by 8 bases, with 18 bases between. The CDR3 nucleotides read TGTGCCAGCAGTTTATGGTCTCTTGGGATCGCGGATGAGCAGTTCTTC. The encoded protein is CASSLWSLGIADEQFF.

The chain is built from TRBV27 and TRBJ1-6; TRBD1 might be the D (6 bases). Germline V gene sequence: CDR1 MNHEY, CDR2 SMNVEV (reference sequence). With 5 bases removed from V and 5 bases from J, the gap between germline ends came to 13 bases. The CDR3 contains 15 residues. The CDR3 DNA sequence: TGTGCCAGCAGTGCGCAACAGGGAAATAATTCACCCCTCCACTTT. This codes for CASSAQQGNNSPLHF.

The chain has TRBV5-1 and TRBJ2-3, with D perhaps matching TRBD1 (6 bases). The CDR3 has 13 residues. Germline V gene lookup returns CDR1 SGHRS and CDR2 YFSETQ. V lost 7 bases, J lost 4 bases, and 13 bases lay in between. CDR3 nucleotides: TGCGCCAGCGGCCCAGGGGAAGCAGATACGCAGTATTTT. Its protein product is CASGPGEADTQYF.

The chain carries TRBV27 and TRBJ1-2; TRBD1 might be the D (6 bases). The CDR3 has 14 amino acids. Germline CDR1 reads MNHEY; CDR2 reads SMNVEV (reference sequence). V lost 4 bases to trimming and J lost 3 bases, with 12 bases between them. CDR3 region: CASSSRGADYGYTF. For the CDR3, the DNA is TGTGCCAGCAGTTCGAGGGGGGCAGACTATGGCTACACCTTC.

V gene TRBV18 combines with J gene TRBJ1-1; TRBD1 agrees at 9 bases. J was trimmed by 7 bases and V by 4 bases; bases with no gene match: 10. Germline CDR1 and CDR2: KGHSH and LQKENI. The CDR3 runs 15 residues. As DNA, the CDR3 is TGTGCCAGCTCACATTCTACAGGGGGCAGAGGTGAAGCTTTCTTT. Translation: CASSHSTGGRGEAFF.

The sample holds many counts of this clonotype. The genes are TRBV20-1 and TRBJ1-2, with D maybe TRBD1 (5 bases). The germline CDR1 and CDR2 sequences are DFQATT and SNEGSKA (reference sequence). The CDR3 contains 15 residues. V gave up 4 bases and J gave up 8 bases, with 23 bases separating them. The CDR3 DNA reads as TGCAGTGCTACTCTCTTGGGCAGGGAAGGTTACGGCTACACCTTC. This sequence encodes CSATLLGREGYGYTF.

This clonotype has only a few counts. The chain has TRBV7-9 and TRBJ2-1; 9 bases agree with TRBD2. V was clipped by 5 bases and J by 6 bases; unmatched bases: 11. The CDR3 sequence is 16 residues long. Germline CDR1 is SEHNR and CDR2 is FQNEAQ (reference sequence). Here the CDR3 DNA reads TGTGCCAGCAGCCTGCCTGGCGGGGGGGCGTTCAATGAGCAGTTCTTC. Protein sequence: CASSLPGGGAFNEQFF. The full variable domain, its missing parts supplied by reference TRBV7-9 and TRBJ2-1, is DTGVSQNPRHKITKRGQNVTFRCDPISEHNRLYWYRQTLGQGPEFLTYFQNEAQLEKSRLLSDRFSAERPKGSFSTLEIQRTEQGDSAMYLCASSLPGGGAFNEQFFGPGTRLTVL.

This clonotype was detected many times. V is TRBV4-1 and J is TRBJ2-4; D uncertain. Trimming stripped 0 bases from V and 3 bases from J, with 15 bases between. The CDR3 covers 17 residues. Germline-derived CDR1 and CDR2 are MGHRA and YSYEKL. CDR3 region: CASSQDLPRTLKNIQYF. For the CDR3, the DNA is TGCGCCAGCAGCCAAGATCTGCCCAGGACCCTCAAAAACATTCAGTACTTC.

Comment on this clonotype: A read error is possible here, since a much larger clone lies one base away. The chain has TRBV3-1 and TRBJ2-6, with unresolved D. V lost 1 base to trimming and J lost 0 bases, with 4 bases between them. CDR1 LGHDT and CDR2 YNNKEL come from the germline V gene (reference sequence). The CDR3 sequence is 15 residues long. The CDR3 reads CASSQGDSGANVLTF. CDR3 DNA: TGTGCCAGCAGCCAAGGGGACTCTGGGGCCAACGTCCTGACTTTC. The variable domain in full, with the rest retrieved from reference TRBV3-1 and TRBJ2-6, is DTAVSQTPKYLVTQMGNDKSIKCEQNLGHDTMYWYKQDSKKFLKIMFSYNNKELIINETVPNRFSPKSPDKAHLNLHINSLELGDSAVYFCASSQGDSGANVLTFGAGSRLTVL.

The J gene is TRBJ2-3, the V gene TRBV24-1; D is possibly TRBD2 (5 bases). Germline loops: CDR1 KGHDR, CDR2 SFDVKD. This CDR3 is built from 17 residues. Trimming took 3 bases from V and 0 from J, leaving 15 bases between them. CDR3 sequence: CATSDTRSSRSTDTQYF. The CDR3 DNA follows: TGTGCCACCAGTGATACCCGGTCTAGCCGTAGCACAGATACGCAGTATTTT.